A single T cell receptor (beta chain) is shown here with its context. Antigen specificity is unknown. The CDR3 has 14 residues. Germline values: CDR1 SGHKS, CDR2 YYEKEE (reference sequence). The V end was cut by 5 bases, the J end by 5 bases, with 17 bases between. The data belong to a study of T cell responses to AZD1222 COVID-19 vaccine. Regarding the study as a whole: Spike-wide coverage was observed for vaccine-associated CD4 TCRs, with dominant responses at 160-218 and 743-854. Unmutated variant regions reportedly attract nearly half of all spike-specific TCRs. Clonal diversity was possibly underestimated, and the donors were mostly white British, with more females.

Profiled with immunoSEQ multiplex PCR; TCRdb holds only in-frame clones, not every one. Of more than 95,000 clones in the sample, around 86% are singletons; the top ten hold less than 4%. The source is an adult who received the MenACWY meningococcal vaccine as a control. The rearrangement uses TRBV5-5 and TRBJ2-7; D might be TRBD1 (6 bases). The input for sequencing was peripheral blood, taken 28 days after the second dose of the MenACWY control vaccine. The CDR3 DNA sequence: TGTGCCAGCAGTCGCCCAACAGGGAGCGACGAGCAGTACTTC. Protein: CASSRPTGSDEQYF.